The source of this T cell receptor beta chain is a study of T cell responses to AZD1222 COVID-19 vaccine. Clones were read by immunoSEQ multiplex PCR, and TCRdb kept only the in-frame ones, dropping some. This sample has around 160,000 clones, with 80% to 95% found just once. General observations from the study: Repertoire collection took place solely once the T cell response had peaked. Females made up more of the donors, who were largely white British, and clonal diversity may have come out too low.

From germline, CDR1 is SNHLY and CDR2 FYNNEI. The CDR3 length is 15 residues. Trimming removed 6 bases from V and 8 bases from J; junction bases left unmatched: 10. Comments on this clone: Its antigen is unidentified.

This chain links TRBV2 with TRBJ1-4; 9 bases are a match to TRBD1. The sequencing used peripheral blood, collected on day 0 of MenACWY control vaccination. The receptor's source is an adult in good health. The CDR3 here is CASRTGGGGGEKLFF. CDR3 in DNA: TGTGCCAGCAGGACAGGGGGTGGGGGAGGAGAAAAACTGTTTTTT.